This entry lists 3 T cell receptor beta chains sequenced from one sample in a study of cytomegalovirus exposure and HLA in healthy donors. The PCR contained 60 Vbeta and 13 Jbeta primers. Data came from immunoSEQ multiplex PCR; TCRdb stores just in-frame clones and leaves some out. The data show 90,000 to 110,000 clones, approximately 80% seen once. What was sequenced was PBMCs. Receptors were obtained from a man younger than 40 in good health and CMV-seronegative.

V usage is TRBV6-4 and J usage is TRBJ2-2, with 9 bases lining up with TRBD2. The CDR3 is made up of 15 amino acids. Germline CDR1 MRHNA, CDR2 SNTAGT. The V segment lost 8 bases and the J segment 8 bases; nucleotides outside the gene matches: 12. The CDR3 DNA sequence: TGTGCCAGCCGGGCCGGGACTAGCTTTTCTGGGGAGCTGTTTTTT. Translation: CASRAGTSFSGELFF.

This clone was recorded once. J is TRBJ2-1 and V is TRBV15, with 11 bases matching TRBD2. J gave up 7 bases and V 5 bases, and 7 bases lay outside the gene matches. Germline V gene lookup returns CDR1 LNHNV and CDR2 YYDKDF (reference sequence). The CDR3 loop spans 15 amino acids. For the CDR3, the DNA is TGTGCCACCAGCCAGACTAGCGGGACACGGAATGAGCAGTTCTTC. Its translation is CATSQTSGTRNEQFF.

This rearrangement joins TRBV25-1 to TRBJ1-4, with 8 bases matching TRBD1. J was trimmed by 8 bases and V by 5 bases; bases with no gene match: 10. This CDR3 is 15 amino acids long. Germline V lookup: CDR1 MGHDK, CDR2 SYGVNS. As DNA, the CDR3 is TGTGCCAGCAGTATCCCGACAGGGGCTGGGGAAAAACTGTTTTTT. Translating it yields CASSIPTGAGEKLFF.